This T cell receptor (beta chain) stems from a study of blood T cell repertoires in COVID-19. Whole-study context: Collection of acute and convalescent COVID-19 samples took place in the United States, Italy and Spain. T cells, B-cell-depleted T cells, or PBMCs supplied cDNA or gDNA.

Per the study methods: Cell counts per sample came from amplifying reference gene primers. TCRdb's table, derived via immunoSEQ multiplex PCR, lists solely in-frame clones and lacks some. That table supplies the V and J calls and clone size; D and trimming were determined from the DNA. The table has over 110,000 clones, around 88% seen once. This CDR3 spans 15 amino acids. Looked up from germline, CDR1 is SGHTA and CDR2 is FQGTGA. V shed 0 bases and J shed 7 bases, with 15 bases lying between them. The chain employs TRBV7-3 and TRBJ1-2, with D possibly matching TRBD1 (6 bases). Sequencing used peripheral blood. The sequence was obtained from a human donor in a cohort sampled during active COVID-19. For the CDR3, the DNA is TGTGCCAGCAGCTTAACGCAGGGGCAGGTCTTTGGCTACACCTTC. It codes for CASSLTQGQVFGYTF.